The present TCR beta chain was sequenced within a study of human T cells and chemical hapten exposure. Overall study context: The cohort included alopecia areata under or over 50% scalp, totalis and universalis.

TCRdb reanalysed the RACE reads using MiXCR and keeps one entry per CDR3 protein. In the table there are approximately 400,000 distinct CDR3 sequences, 4.8% of which are singletons. In this sample, this clonotype turned up a few times. The antigen remains unidentified. The CDR3 consists of 15 residues. J lost 6 bases, V lost 1 base, and 4 bases had no gene match. Germline V lookup: CDR1 SGHTA, CDR2 FQGNSA. Study-wide results and limits: Donor immune responses may differ from healthy people's, since all donors had alopecia.

Time point defined: patch test 1, 2 weeks after DPC sensitization. As to treatment: therapeutic diphenylcyclopropenone sensitization with weekly scalp DPC. Donation of samples came from alopecia patients who were 18 to 70 years old and suitable for DPC. The specimen was whole blood, collected in connection with sensitization to the hapten diphenylcyclopropenone (DPC). The J gene is TRBJ2-1, the V gene TRBV7-2, with 9 positions matching TRBD2. This clonotype was obtained from a woman in her forties or fifties with alopecia areata. Some clones in this sample may be carry-over from other donors' samples. The DNA of the CDR3 is TGTGCCAGCAGCTTAGTGGCGGGAGGGCCCAATGAGCAGTTCTTC. This encodes CASSLVAGGPNEQFF.